This section outlines one T cell receptor beta chain sequence together with its context. Its specificity is unknown. This sample is part of a study of Graves' ophthalmopathy and Graves' hyperthyroidism. On the study more broadly: Hyperthyroidism showing no ophthalmopathy within 18 months of follow-up was stable.

Per the germline V gene, CDR1 is ENHRY and CDR2 is SYGVKD. This CDR3 spans 16 amino acids. The V segment lost 0 bases and the J segment 0 bases; nucleotides outside the gene matches: 1. Exclusion criteria comprised other autoimmune diseases, uncontrolled infections, pregnancy or lactation in patients. Clinical symptoms, serum thyroxine, TRAb, thyroid ultrasound and orbital computed tomography were relied on for diagnosis. Study-level points and caveats: Detection in blood was also observed for most expanded thyroid clonotypes above 0.001 frequency.

TCR beta CDR3 regions were amplified from RNA transcripts. The library came from an HTBI-primed first-round RT-PCR and a second-round multiplex PCR. TCRdb reprocessed the multiplex PCR reads via MiXCR and lists one record per CDR3 protein. This table holds approximately 540,000 distinct CDR3 sequences, under 40% found once. The TCR comes from an adult man with Graves' hyperthyroidism. The genes are TRBV10-3 and TRBJ2-3, with 9 bases lining up with TRBD2. The source material was peripheral blood or thyroid tissue (not recorded which). The CDR3 DNA follows: TGTGCCATCAGTGAGTCCCTAGCGGGGAGCACAGATACGCAGTATTTT. Translated, it gives CAISESLAGSTDTQYF.